This passage covers 20 T cell receptor beta chains from one sample sequenced in a study of T cells in Graves' hyperthyroidism and ophthalmopathy. Amplified TCR beta CDR3 regions derived from RNA transcripts. When the TCR CDR3 underwent first-round RT-PCR, the HTBI primer set was used. TCRdb recomputed calls from the multiplex PCR reads with MiXCR, one row per CDR3 protein. This sample carries about 200,000 distinct CDR3 sequences, less than 20% of them seen once, and the ten largest clones take roughly 55%. Sequencing was carried out using blood. These receptors were collected from a woman in her forties or fifties with Graves' hyperthyroidism.

As for this clonotype: This may stem from a read error, because a much larger clone lies one nucleotide away. The chain recombines TRBV7-9 with TRBJ1-1; no clear D. The germline V gene encodes CDR1 SEHNR and CDR2 FQNEAQ (reference sequence). The CDR3 totals 13 residues. CDR3 DNA: TGTGACAGCAGCCCGTTAATCGGCACTGAAGCTTTCTTT. It is translated as CDSSPLIGTEAFF.

The genes are TRBV11-3 and TRBJ2-2; possibly TRBD1 for D (6 bases). CDR3 size: 16 residues. Germline CDR1 reads SGHNT; CDR2 reads YENEEA. V was pared by 3 bases and J by 2 bases, with 13 bases between. Written as DNA, the CDR3 is TGTGCCAGCAGCTTCTTGCCGGGGACAAACACCGGGGAGCTGTTTTTT. It translates to CASSFLPGTNTGELFF.

This chain uses TRBV11-2 with TRBJ1-5, with D maybe TRBD1 (6 bases). In germline, CDR1 is SGHAT, CDR2 FQNNGV. The CDR3 contains 14 residues. The V gene lost 1 base and the J gene lost 6 bases, with 10 bases spanning the gap. Here the CDR3 reads CASSLAGRGQPQHF. Here the CDR3 DNA reads TGTGCCAGCAGCTTAGCCGGCAGGGGTCAGCCCCAGCATTTT.

This clonotype was seen ten or more times. The chain has TRBV27 and TRBJ2-7; possibly TRBD2 for D (5 bases). The CDR3 has 12 amino acids. V lost 4 bases and J lost 4, with 8 bases in between. Per germline, CDR1 MNHEY and CDR2 SMNVEV (reference sequence). The CDR3 loop reads CASSSRTYEQYF. As DNA, the CDR3 is TGTGCCAGCAGTTCGCGGACTTACGAGCAGTACTTC.

The sample holds many counts of this clonotype. The chain is built from TRBV11-2 and TRBJ1-5; no firm D call. The CDR3 contains 13 residues. Germline CDR1 reads SGHAT; CDR2 reads FQNNGV. V gave up 0 bases and J gave up 7 bases, with 7 bases separating them. The CDR3 coding sequence is TGTGCCAGCAGCTTAGATCGAAGACAGCCCCAGCATTTT. It yields the protein CASSLDRRQPQHF.

The chain recombines TRBV29-1 with TRBJ2-7; TRBD1 aligns across 7 bases. V was pared by 6 bases and J by 0 bases, with 5 bases of the junction left unmatched. The germline V gene has CDR1 SQVTM and CDR2 ANQGSEA. CDR3 length: 13 residues. The CDR3 loop is CSVADRSSYEQYF. The DNA of the CDR3 is TGCAGCGTAGCGGACAGGAGCTCCTACGAGCAGTACTTC.

This clonotype has a count of ten or more. The chain uses TRBV12-3 or TRBV12-4 and TRBJ1-1, with a tentative D call TRBD1 (5 bases). Trimming pared 2 bases from V and 1 base from J, leaving 11 bases between. This CDR3 contains 15 residues. CDR3 sequence: CASSLLGTANTEAFF. The CDR3 DNA is TGTGCCAGCAGTTTATTAGGGACGGCGAACACTGAAGCTTTCTTT.

This clonotype was detected ten times or more. CDR3 loop: CASSPRGDTEAFF. CDR3 sequence (DNA): TGCGCCAGCAGCCCGAGGGGGGACACTGAAGCTTTCTTT. The rearrangement joins TRBV4-1 to TRBJ1-1; perhaps TRBD1 as D (6 bases). The V and J ends lost 4 bases and 3 bases respectively, with 9 bases between them. There are 13 residues in the CDR3. Per the germline V gene, CDR1 is MGHRA and CDR2 is YSYEKL.

This clonotype was counted only a few times. The chain joins TRBV27 to TRBJ1-2; D is perhaps TRBD1 (6 bases). Germline V gene lookup returns CDR1 MNHEY and CDR2 SMNVEV (reference sequence). V lost 1 base to trimming and J lost 6 bases, with 15 bases between them. The CDR3 is 15 residues long. This CDR3 is CASSLYEGTLDGYTF. CDR3 in DNA: TGTGCCAGCAGTTTATACGAGGGGACATTAGATGGCTACACCTTC.

This clonotype has a handful of counts. The rearrangement joins TRBV28 to TRBJ1-1, with a possible D match to TRBD1 (5 bases). Per the germline V gene, CDR1 is MDHEN and CDR2 is SYDVKM. The CDR3 length is 12 residues. Trimming stripped 2 bases from V and 8 bases from J, with 9 bases between. The CDR3, as DNA: TGTGCCAGCAGTTTAAAGGGGCTGGAAGCTTTCTTT. This encodes CASSLKGLEAFF.

This clonotype came up many times. The chain joins TRBV29-1 to TRBJ2-1, with 10 bases lining up with TRBD2. This CDR3 is 14 amino acids long. Germline lookup yields CDR1 SQVTM and CDR2 ANQGSEA. J was trimmed by 2 bases and V by 3 bases; bases with no gene match: 1. CDR3 DNA: TGCAGCGTTGATGGACTAGCGGCCTACAATGAGCAGTTCTTC. As protein: CSVDGLAAYNEQFF.

The genes are TRBV29-1 and TRBJ1-3; a possible D gene is TRBD1 (5 bases). CDR3 length equals 16 residues. V gave up 0 bases and J gave up 0 bases, with 12 bases separating them. In germline, CDR1 is SQVTM, CDR2 ANQGSEA. CDR3 loop: CSVEEAGMGSGNTIYF. CDR3 bases: TGCAGCGTTGAAGAAGCAGGGATGGGCTCTGGAAACACCATATATTTT.

This clonotype was found many times. This chain uses TRBV30 with TRBJ2-2; D unclear. The CDR3 spans 13 residues. From germline, CDR1 is GTSNPN and CDR2 SVGIG (reference sequence). Trimming left V 2 bases short and J 6 bases short, with 10 bases between. CDR3 coding DNA: TGTGCCTGGAGTCCTCATGGGGCCGGGGAGCTGTTTTTT. Translation: CAWSPHGAGELFF.

A few counts support this clonotype. This sequence joins TRBV4-1 and TRBJ1-1; 9 bases are a match to TRBD1. J lost 1 base, V lost 4 bases, and 4 bases had no gene match. Germline V gene sequence: CDR1 MGHRA, CDR2 YSYEKL. The CDR3 consists of 15 residues. CDR3 amino acids: CASSPRDRENTEAFF. CDR3 coding DNA: TGCGCCAGCAGCCCCCGGGACAGGGAGAACACTGAAGCTTTCTTT.

This clonotype was counted ten times or more. V and J are TRBV20-1 and TRBJ2-7, with 9 nucleotides matching TRBD1. The CDR3 loop spans 15 amino acids. V trimming: 4 bases; J trimming: 3 bases; junction bases outside the gene matches: 10. Germline V CDR1 and CDR2: DFQATT, SNEGSKA (reference sequence). In DNA, the CDR3 is TGCAGTGCTATCCGAATGACAGGGGGGGTCTACGAGCAGTACTTC. Protein sequence: CSAIRMTGGVYEQYF.

The rearrangement uses TRBV20-1 and TRBJ2-7, with 8 bases lining up with TRBD2. With V trimmed by 6 bases and J by 2 bases, 9 bases remained unmatched. The CDR3 sequence is 14 residues long. Germline CDR1 reads DFQATT; CDR2 reads SNEGSKA (reference sequence). CDR3 residues: CSAPPGLAPYEQYF. DNA for the CDR3: TGCAGTGCGCCGCCTGGACTAGCCCCCTACGAGCAGTACTTC.

This clonotype was seen ten or more times. The gene calls are TRBV2 and TRBJ2-7; possibly TRBD1 for D (5 bases). The V and J ends lost 5 bases and 8 bases respectively, with 13 bases between them. Germline-derived CDR1 and CDR2 are SNHLY and FYNNEI. The CDR3 is made up of 12 amino acids. In DNA form, the CDR3 reads TGTGCCAGCAGTCAAGACAGTATCAAGCAGTACTTC. Amino acid sequence: CASSQDSIKQYF.

There are many counts of this clonotype. V is TRBV18 and J is TRBJ2-5, with 7 bases lining up with TRBD1. V gave up 5 bases and J gave up 4 bases; unmatched junction bases: 4. This CDR3 region has 13 residues. CDR1 and CDR2 (germline): KGHSH, LQKENI. CDR3 DNA: TGTGCCAGCTCAGGCGACAGGGCAGAGACCCAGTACTTC. Its translation: CASSGDRAETQYF.

This clonotype was counted ten times or more. The gene calls are TRBV28 and TRBJ2-7; 10 nucleotides align to TRBD2. Trimming at V came to 6 bases and at J to 0 bases, leaving 5 bases not matched to a gene. The germline gives CDR1 MDHEN, CDR2 SYDVKM. CDR3 length equals 15 residues. CDR3 DNA: TGTGCCAGCAGGAATAGCGGGAGGTACTCCTACGAGCAGTACTTC. This gives the protein CASRNSGRYSYEQYF.

This clonotype was detected many times. The chain couples TRBV13 to TRBJ2-7; possibly TRBD1 for D (7 bases). The CDR3 is 15 residues long. V lost 4 bases and J 2 bases, leaving 15 bases between the germline ends. Germline CDR1 PRHDT, CDR2 FYEKMQ (reference sequence). CDR3 residues: CASSSNQGGPYEQYF. The CDR3 nucleotides are TGTGCCAGCAGCTCGAACCAGGGGGGACCCTACGAGCAGTACTTC.